This T cell receptor beta chain was found in a study of T cell clonality in common variable immunodeficiency. Sequencing input was equivalent genomic DNA from CVID and controls. Assay used: immunoSEQ multiplex PCR; TCRdb lists only in-frame clones, some missing. Reported are about 39,000 clones, none seen only once; the ten largest carry around 2.7%. This clone was detected a few times. This TCR came from a person aged 18 to 75 in good health. The sequenced sample consisted of peripheral blood mononuclear cells.

CDR3 amino acids: CASSSQWVPSPLFF. CDR3 bases read: TGTGCCAGCAGCTCACAGTGGGTCCCGTCACCA. The chain uses TRBV7-9 and TRBJ1-4; no reliable D call. Coverage ceases 3 residues before the CDR3 finishes, and the germline J gene fills in the end. There are 14 residues in the CDR3. Germline V gene data show CDR1 as SEHNR and CDR2 as FQNEAQ (reference sequence).